This TCR beta chain was recovered during a study of control samples from healthy donors and cancer patients. Assay used: immunoSEQ multiplex PCR; TCRdb lists only in-frame clones, some missing. The sample yields about 120,000 clones, 89% seen once. This CDR3 comprises 17 residues. J was trimmed by 1 base and V by 0 bases; bases with no gene match: 6. In germline, CDR1 is SGHRS, CDR2 YFSETQ. Specimen: blood. This TCR was sampled from a man in his fifties or sixties in good health. This chain links TRBV5-1 with TRBJ2-3; the match to TRBD2 covers 9 bases. The CDR3 DNA reads as TGCGCCAGCAGCTTGGCAGGCGGGGGGGCCGGCACAGATACGCAGTATTTT. As protein: CASSLAGGGAGTDTQYF.